These T cell receptor beta chains were read from a single sample in a study of blood T cell repertoires in COVID-19. Generated by immunoSEQ multiplex PCR, the TCRdb table keeps only in-frame clones and is missing some. The table lists 300,000 or so clones, more than 80% of them singletons, with 1% to 1.3% in the top ten. Sequenced input: PBMCs or T cells enriched from blood (not recorded which). The receptor source for this set is a woman in her thirties who had recovered from COVID-19. CDR3s include the opening cysteine and the closing phenylalanine or tryptophan. The order of the fields is D gene, J gene, clone size, V gene, CDR3 length, CDR3 DNA, CDR3 protein. D genes are given only for firm matches. Some rows have no size entry. The others give once, few or many, or a class for an expanded clone.

-	TRBJ2-5	-	TRBV7-9	19	TGTGCCAGCAGCTTAGCCCCGGAGCGGAGCCGGCATTTTCAAGAGACCCAGTACTTC	CASSLAPERSRHFQETQYF
TRBD1	TRBJ1-1	-	TRBV7-9	14	TGTGCCAGCAGCGTGGGACAGGGGTGGCCTGAAGCTTTCTTT	CASSVGQGWPEAFF
TRBD1	TRBJ1-1	-	TRBV5-1	15	TGCGCCAGCAGCTATTCGACAGGGGGCTACACTGAAGCTTTCTTT	CASSYSTGGYTEAFF
-	TRBJ2-2	-	TRBV6-5	14	TGTGCCAGCCGATCTTTAGATTACACCGGGGAGCTGTTTTTT	CASRSLDYTGELFF
TRBD2	TRBJ2-5	-	TRBV7-2	14	TGTGCCAGCAGTTCTCAGACTAGCGGAGAGACCCAGTACTTC	CASSSQTSGETQYF
TRBD1	TRBJ1-5	-	TRBV2	15	TGTGCCAGCAGCACAGGGGTGATTAGCAATCAGCCCCAGCATTTT	CASSTGVISNQPQHF
-	TRBJ2-7	-	TRBV7-8	15	TGTGCCAGCAGCTCACCGGGACATCTATCCTACGAGCAGTACTTC	CASSSPGHLSYEQYF
TRBD1	TRBJ1-4	-	TRBV7-8	15	TGTGCCAGCAGCCGACGGACAGGGGGCAATGAAAAACTGTTTTTT	CASSRRTGGNEKLFF
-	TRBJ1-2	-	TRBV5-8	13	TGTGCCAGCAGCCAACGGCGAGGCTATGGCTACACCTTC	CASSQRRGYGYTF
TRBD1	TRBJ1-4	medium-sized	TRBV7-8	18	TGTGCCAGCAACCATGGAATCCAGGGGGGCGCAGCTAATGAAAAACTGTTTTTT	CASNHGIQGGAANEKLFF
-	TRBJ2-2	once	TRBV28	14	TGTGCCAGCAGTCCCCATTTCGAGAGGGGGGAGCTGTTTTTT	CASSPHFERGELFF
-	TRBJ1-5	-	TRBV12-3/TRBV12-4	12	TGTGCCAGCAGCTGGCGGGGGCAGCCCCAGCATTTT	CASSWRGQPQHF
TRBD1	TRBJ2-3	-	TRBV4-2	15	TGTGCCAGCAGCCAACCGGGACAGGGAGACGATACGCAGTATTTT	CASSQPGQGDDTQYF
-	TRBJ2-1	few	TRBV19	14	TGTGCCAGTAGTATAGGGACTCCCTACAATGAGCAGTTCTTC	CASSIGTPYNEQFF
-	TRBJ1-3	-	TRBV9	14	TGTGCCAGCAGCTCACAGGGACCTGGAAACACCATATATTTT	CASSSQGPGNTIYF
TRBD1	TRBJ1-2	-	TRBV11-1	16	TGTGCCAGCAGCGATCCTAGGACAGGGAGAGAGTATGGCTACACCTTC	CASSDPRTGREYGYTF
TRBD1	TRBJ1-2	-	TRBV28	11	TGTGCCAGCAGGACAGGGGTTGGCTACACCTTC	CASRTGVGYTF
TRBD1	TRBJ1-4	-	TRBV14	14	TGTGCCAGCAGCGTCGACAGGGGTAGGGAAAAACTGTTTTTT	CASSVDRGREKLFF
-	TRBJ2-2	-	TRBV24-1	13	TGTGCCACCACCAGGGGTGGGACCGGGGAGCTGTTTTTT	CATTRGGTGELFF
TRBD2	TRBJ2-5	-	TRBV2	16	TGTGCCAGCAGTGAAGTGGGGACTAGCGGTCAAGAGACCCAGTACTTC	CASSEVGTSGQETQYF
TRBD2	TRBJ2-7	-	TRBV10-3	14	TGTGCCATCAGTGAGACTAGCGGGAGTTACGAGCAGTACTTC	CAISETSGSYEQYF
TRBD1	TRBJ2-2	-	TRBV5-1	16	TGCGCCAGCAGCAGGGGACAGGGGGCAACCACCGGGGAGCTGTTTTTT	CASSRGQGATTGELFF
-	TRBJ1-5	-	TRBV28	13	TGTGCCAGCAGTTTGGTGAGGAATCAGCCCCAGCATTTT	CASSLVRNQPQHF
TRBD1	TRBJ1-5	few	TRBV12-3/TRBV12-4	13	TGTGCCAGCAGCACAGGGGGCAATCAGCCCCAGCATTTT	CASSTGGNQPQHF
-	TRBJ1-5	-	TRBV10-2	15	TGCGCCAGCAGTGAGTCCGGGGGTAGCAATCAGCCCCAGCATTTT	CASSESGGSNQPQHF
TRBD2	TRBJ2-1	-	TRBV5-1	16	TGCGCCAGCAGCCCTGAAGCGGGAGCATTCTACAATGAGCAGTTCTTC	CASSPEAGAFYNEQFF
-	TRBJ2-7	-	TRBV5-1	13	TGCGCCAGCAGCTTGGGAGGGAGATACGAGCAGTACTTC	CASSLGGRYEQYF
-	TRBJ1-1	-	TRBV11-2	13	TGTGCCAGCAAGAGGAGACTGAACACTGAAGCTTTCTTT	CASKRRLNTEAFF